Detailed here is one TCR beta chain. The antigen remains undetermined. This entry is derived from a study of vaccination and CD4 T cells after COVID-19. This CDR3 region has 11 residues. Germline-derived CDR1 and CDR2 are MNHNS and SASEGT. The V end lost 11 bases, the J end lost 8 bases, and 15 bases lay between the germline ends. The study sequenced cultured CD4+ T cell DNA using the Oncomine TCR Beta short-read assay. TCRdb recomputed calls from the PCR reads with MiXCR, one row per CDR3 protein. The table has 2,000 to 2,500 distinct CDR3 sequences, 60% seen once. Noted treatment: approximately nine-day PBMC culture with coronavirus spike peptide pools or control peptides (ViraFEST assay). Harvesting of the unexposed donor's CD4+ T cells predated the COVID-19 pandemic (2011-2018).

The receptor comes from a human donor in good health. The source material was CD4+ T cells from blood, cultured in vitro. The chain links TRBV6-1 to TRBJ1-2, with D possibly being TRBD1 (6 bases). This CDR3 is CAGWGPAGYTF. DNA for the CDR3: TGTGCCGGGTGGGGGCCCGCGGGCTACACCTTC.